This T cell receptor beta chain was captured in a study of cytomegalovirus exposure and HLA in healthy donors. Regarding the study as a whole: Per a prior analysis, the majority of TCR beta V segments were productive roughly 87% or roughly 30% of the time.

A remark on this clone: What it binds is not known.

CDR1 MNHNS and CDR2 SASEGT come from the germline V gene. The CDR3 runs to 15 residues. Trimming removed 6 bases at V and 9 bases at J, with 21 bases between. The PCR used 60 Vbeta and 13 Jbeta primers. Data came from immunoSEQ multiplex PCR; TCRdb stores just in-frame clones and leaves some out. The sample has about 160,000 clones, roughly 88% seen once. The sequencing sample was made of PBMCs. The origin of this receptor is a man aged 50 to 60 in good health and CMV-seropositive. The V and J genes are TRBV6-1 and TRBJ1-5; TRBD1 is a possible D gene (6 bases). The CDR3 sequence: CASRTTGGADRPQHF. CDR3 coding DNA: TGTGCCAGCAGGACGACAGGTGGAGCCGATCGGCCCCAGCATTTT.